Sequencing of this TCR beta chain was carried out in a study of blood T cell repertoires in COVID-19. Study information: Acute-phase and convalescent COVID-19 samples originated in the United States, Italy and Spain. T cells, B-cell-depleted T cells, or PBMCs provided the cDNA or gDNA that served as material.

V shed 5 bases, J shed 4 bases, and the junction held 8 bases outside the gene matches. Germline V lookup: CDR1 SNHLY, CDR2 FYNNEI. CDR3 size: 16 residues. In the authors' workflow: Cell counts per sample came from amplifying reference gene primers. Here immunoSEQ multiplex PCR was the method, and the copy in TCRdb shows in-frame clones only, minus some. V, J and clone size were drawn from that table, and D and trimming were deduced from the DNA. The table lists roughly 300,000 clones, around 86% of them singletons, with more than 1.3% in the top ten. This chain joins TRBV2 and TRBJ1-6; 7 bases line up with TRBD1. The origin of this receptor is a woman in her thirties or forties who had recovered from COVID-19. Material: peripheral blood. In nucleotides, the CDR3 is TGTGCCAGCAGTCCTAGACAGGGAGTGTATAATTCACCCCTCCACTTT. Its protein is CASSPRQGVYNSPLHF.